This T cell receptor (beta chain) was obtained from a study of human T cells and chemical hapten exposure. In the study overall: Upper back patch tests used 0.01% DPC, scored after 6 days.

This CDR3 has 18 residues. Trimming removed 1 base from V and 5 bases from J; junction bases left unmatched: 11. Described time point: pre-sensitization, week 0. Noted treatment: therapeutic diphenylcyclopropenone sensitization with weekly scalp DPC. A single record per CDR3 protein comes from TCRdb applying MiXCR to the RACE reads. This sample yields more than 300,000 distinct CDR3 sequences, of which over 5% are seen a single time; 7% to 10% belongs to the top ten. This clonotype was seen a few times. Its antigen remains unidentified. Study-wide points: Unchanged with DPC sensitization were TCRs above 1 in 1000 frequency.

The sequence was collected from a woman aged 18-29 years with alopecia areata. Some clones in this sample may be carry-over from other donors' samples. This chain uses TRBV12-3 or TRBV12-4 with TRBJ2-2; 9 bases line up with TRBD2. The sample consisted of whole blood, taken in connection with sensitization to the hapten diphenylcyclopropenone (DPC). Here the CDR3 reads CASSLGHQRGAGTGELFF. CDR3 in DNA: TGTGCCAGCAGTTTAGGTCATCAGCGGGGGGCTGGGACCGGGGAGCTGTTTTTT.